A selection of T cell receptor beta chains follows, all from one sample in a study of blood T cell repertoires in COVID-19. Sequenced by immunoSEQ multiplex PCR; TCRdb stores in-frame clones only, minus some. This sample yields under 60,000 clones, of which around 78% are seen a single time; less than 5.5% belongs to the top ten. The sample comprised peripheral blood. The receptor source for this set is a human donor in a cohort sampled during active COVID-19. Each CDR3 is given with its conserved first and last residue. D genes are given only for firm matches. Not all rows give a size; the values are once, few, many and, for expanded clones, a class.

>TRBJ1-2|TRBV5-1|NA|12|NA
CASSADIYGYTF
TGCGCCAGCAGCGCGGACATCTATGGCTACACCTTC
>TRBJ2-3|TRBV18|NA|16|TRBD2
CASSSFWGGNTDTQYF
TGTGCCAGCTCATCCTTTTGGGGGGGAAACACAGATACGCAGTATTTT
>TRBJ1-3|TRBV4-3|NA|17|NA
CASSQDPPGGSGNTIYF
TGCGCCAGCAGCCAAGATCCTCCCGGGGGCTCTGGAAACACCATATATTTT
>TRBJ1-2|TRBV4-1|NA|14|TRBD1
CASSQTGPGYGYTF
TGCGCCAGCAGCCAGACAGGGCCGGGCTATGGCTACACCTTC
>TRBJ2-7|TRBV6-2/TRBV6-3|NA|15|TRBD2
CASSSPRGGWDEQYF
TGTGCCAGCAGTTCGCCCCGGGGGGGCTGGGACGAGCAGTACTTC
>TRBJ2-3|TRBV6-4|NA|14|NA
CASSDGTSTDTQYF
TGTGCCAGCAGTGACGGGACTAGCACAGATACGCAGTATTTT
>TRBJ2-3|TRBV6-6|NA|14|NA
CASSYSPRTDTQYF
TGTGCCAGCAGTTACAGCCCGCGCACAGATACGCAGTATTTT
>TRBJ1-2|TRBV6-5|NA|15|TRBD1
CASSPQTGTNYGYTF
TGTGCCAGCAGTCCCCAGACAGGGACTAACTATGGCTACACCTTC
>TRBJ2-1|TRBV12-5|few|15|TRBD1
CASGPRDRVGNEQFF
TGTGCTAGTGGTCCCCGGGACAGGGTAGGCAATGAGCAGTTCTTC
>TRBJ1-2|TRBV12-3/TRBV12-4|NA|13|NA
CASSLRGGYGYTF
TGTGCCAGCAGTCTCCGCGGGGGCTATGGCTACACCTTC
>TRBJ1-3|TRBV11-2|NA|15|NA
CASSLVGGMGNTIYF
TGTGCCAGCAGCTTAGTCGGGGGAATGGGAAACACCATATATTTT
>TRBJ2-3|TRBV28|NA|13|NA
CATMPGGPDTQYF
TGTGCCACTATGCCCGGAGGGCCAGATACGCAGTATTTT
>TRBJ1-3|TRBV7-8|NA|15|TRBD1
CASSGVTGVGNTIYF
TGTGCCAGCAGCGGCGTGACAGGGGTCGGAAACACCATATATTTT
>TRBJ2-7|TRBV29-1|NA|14|TRBD1
CSVKGADSTYEQYF
TGCAGCGTTAAGGGGGCAGATTCTACCTACGAGCAGTACTTC
>TRBJ2-1|TRBV27|NA|17|TRBD1
CASSRDRGPYSYNEQFF
TGTGCCAGCAGCCGAGACAGGGGGCCTTACTCCTACAATGAGCAGTTCTTC
>TRBJ2-5|TRBV6-5|NA|13|NA
CASSYGLRETQYF
TGTGCCAGCAGTTACGGACTAAGAGAGACCCAGTACTTC
>TRBJ1-1|TRBV30|few|14|TRBD1
CALYTRTGGTEAFF
TGTGCCCTTTATACGCGGACAGGGGGCACTGAAGCTTTCTTT
>TRBJ2-3|TRBV6-4|NA|14|NA
CASLGGPYTDTQYF
TGTGCCAGCCTAGGCGGGCCATACACAGATACGCAGTATTTT
>TRBJ1-1|TRBV18|NA|15|NA
CASSSDTVRSTEAFF
TGTGCCAGCTCATCTGACACGGTCAGAAGCACTGAAGCTTTCTTT